Below, 21 T cell receptor beta chains from the same sample are listed, as sequenced in a study of T cell responses to AZD1222 COVID-19 vaccine. TCRdb's copy holds only in-frame clones and misses some; the assay was immunoSEQ multiplex PCR. The sample gives 65,000 to 70,000 clones, about 80% of which show up once; about 6.5% is in the top ten. Sequences were derived from peripheral blood, sampled 28 days after the second AZD1222 dose. The receptors stem from an adult who received the AZD1222 COVID-19 vaccine.

This clone was picked up a small number of times. The chain employs TRBV27 and TRBJ2-7; D may be TRBD1 (6 bases). The ends were cut back, 4 bases at V and 1 base at J, with 11 bases in the middle. The germline CDR1 and CDR2 sequences are MNHEY and SMNVEV (reference sequence). The CDR3 covers 14 residues. The CDR3 DNA reads TGTGCCAGCAGTTCCCACAGGGATTCCTACGAGCAGTACTTC. The encoded protein is CASSSHRDSYEQYF.

This chain connects TRBV2 to TRBJ1-5, with unresolved D. Germline CDR1 SNHLY, CDR2 FYNNEI. The CDR3 runs to 13 residues. V gave up 8 bases and J gave up 0 bases, with 8 bases separating them. The CDR3 sequence: CASGEYSNQPQHF. In nucleotides, the CDR3 is TGTGCCAGCGGGGAATATAGCAATCAGCCCCAGCATTTT.

In this sample, this clone turned up a few times. V usage is TRBV7-2 and J usage is TRBJ1-5, with TRBD1 identical over 7 bases. CDR3 size: 14 residues. The junction had 7 bases not matched to a gene; V was cut back by 4 bases and J by 7 bases. Germline lookup yields CDR1 SGHTA and CDR2 FQGNSA. The CDR3 nucleotides read TGTGCCAGCAGCTACTCAGGGGGAGGACAGCCCCAGCATTTT. This sequence encodes CASSYSGGGQPQHF. The whole variable domain, filled in from reference TRBV7-2 and TRBJ1-5, reads GAGVSQSPSNKVTEKGKDVELRCDPISGHTALYWYRQSLGQGLEFLIYFQGNSAPDKSGLPSDRFSAERTGGSVSTLTIQRTQQEDSAVYLCASSYSGGGQPQHFGDGTRLSIL.

V gene TRBV7-9 combines with J gene TRBJ1-2; 7 bases line up with TRBD1. J gave up 2 bases and V 5 bases, and 11 bases lay outside the gene matches. The CDR3 is 16 residues long. Germline loops: CDR1 SEHNR, CDR2 FQNEAQ (reference sequence). The CDR3 here is CASSLTQGGINYGYTF. In DNA form, the CDR3 reads TGTGCCAGCAGCCTCACTCAGGGGGGAATAAACTATGGCTACACCTTC.

The chain recombines TRBV27 with TRBJ1-6; possibly TRBD1 for D (5 bases). Germline CDR1 MNHEY, CDR2 SMNVEV (reference sequence). This CDR3 is 12 amino acids long. The V and J ends lost 9 bases and 9 bases respectively, with 12 bases between them. CDR3 sequence: CASATGVSPLHF. In DNA form, the CDR3 reads TGTGCCAGTGCGACGGGGGTTTCACCCCTCCACTTT.

J is TRBJ2-5 and V is TRBV5-4, with 8 bases identical to TRBD2. Germline values: CDR1 SGHNT, CDR2 YYREEE (reference sequence). The CDR3 extends over 14 amino acids. The V segment lost 2 bases and the J segment 4 bases; nucleotides outside the gene matches: 4. CDR3 region: CASSFRTSLETQYF. In DNA, the CDR3 is TGTGCCAGCAGCTTTCGGACTAGCCTAGAGACCCAGTACTTC. Combining the CDR3 with reference TRBV5-4 and TRBJ2-5 gives the whole variable domain ETGVTQSPTHLIKTRGQQVTLRCSSQSGHNTVSWYQQALGQGPQFIFQYYREEENGRGNFPPRFSGLQFPNYSSELNVNALELDDSALYLCASSFRTSLETQYFGPGTRLLVL.

CDR3 DNA sequence: TGTGCCAGCAGTTTAAATGATGCCTACGAGCAGTACTTC. Its protein is CASSLNDAYEQYF. This chain links TRBV28 with TRBJ2-7; no definite D call. The V gene's germline CDR1 is MDHEN and CDR2 SYDVKM. The CDR3 is 13 residues long. The V end lost 2 bases, the J end lost 2 bases, and 7 bases lay between the germline ends.

The rearrangement uses TRBV6-5 and TRBJ2-2; D possibly matches TRBD1 or TRBD2 (6 bases each). Germline V lookup: CDR1 MNHEY, CDR2 SVGAGI. The CDR3 has 15 amino acids. The V gene lost 8 bases and the J gene lost 4 bases, with 17 bases spanning the gap. CDR3 sequence: CASGGTSFTTGELFF. CDR3 in DNA: TGTGCCAGCGGAGGGACATCTTTCACCACCGGGGAGCTGTTTTTT.

This clone was picked up a small number of times. The chain joins TRBV14 to TRBJ1-2; a weak D match, TRBD1 (5 bases). This CDR3 is built from 13 residues. The germline V gene encodes CDR1 SGHDN and CDR2 FVKESK. V lost 5 bases to trimming and J lost 4 bases, with 11 bases between them. CDR3 in DNA: TGTGCCAGCAGCTTTGTCGGGACCTATGGCTACACCTTC. It translates to CASSFVGTYGYTF. Full variable domain (rest looked up from reference TRBV14 and TRBJ1-2): EAGVTQFPSHSVIEKGQTVTLRCDPISGHDNLYWYRRVMGKEIKFLLHFVKESKQDESGMPNNRFLAERTGGTYSTLKVQPAELEDSGVYFCASSFVGTYGYTFGSGTRLTVV.

V usage is TRBV7-8 and J usage is TRBJ2-1; possibly TRBD1 for D (5 bases). CDR1 SGHVS and CDR2 FQNEAQ come from the germline V gene. The CDR3 is made up of 14 amino acids. V was clipped by 0 bases and J by 4 bases, with 7 bases between them. CDR3 bases: TGTGCCAGCAGCTTAGCCAGGGTGTACAATGAGCAGTTCTTC. Its protein is CASSLARVYNEQFF.

V and J are TRBV3-1 (or the pseudogene TRBV3-2) and TRBJ1-2; D gene uncertain. V gave up 4 bases and J gave up 4 bases, with 13 bases separating them. This CDR3 is 14 amino acids long. The germline V gene encodes CDR1 LGHDT and CDR2 YNNKEL (reference sequence). Here the CDR3 reads CASSPPGSIYGYTF. CDR3 DNA sequence: TGTGCCAGCAGCCCCCCTGGCAGTATCTATGGCTACACCTTC.

This sequence joins TRBV19 and TRBJ1-5; 9 bases align to TRBD1. The germline V gene encodes CDR1 LNHDA and CDR2 SQIVND (reference sequence). CDR3 length: 16 amino acids. The trim removed 8 bases at V and 1 base at J, leaving 9 bases unmatched. The DNA of the CDR3 is TGTGCCAGTTTGTTGGGACAGGGACTGAGCAATCAGCCCCAGCATTTT. This sequence encodes CASLLGQGLSNQPQHF.

This clone has a single count. One end of the junction varies from germline; a read error may be responsible. This rearrangement joins TRBV29-1 to TRBJ1-1; tentatively, D is TRBD1 (5 bases). CDR1 and CDR2 from the germline V gene are SQVTM and ANQGSEA. The CDR3 runs to 12 residues. The CDR3 DNA reads TGCAGCGTTGAAGAAGGGGACGCCGACAAGCCATTT. Protein: CSVEEGDADKPF.

J is TRBJ2-1 and V is TRBV11-2; TRBD2 is a possible D gene (6 bases). The CDR3 covers 13 residues. Trimming removed 3 bases from V and 6 bases from J, with 9 bases in between. Germline-derived CDR1 and CDR2 are SGHAT and FQNNGV. CDR3 sequence reads: CASSFRLVNEQFF. CDR3 bases: TGTGCCAGCAGCTTTCGACTAGTCAATGAGCAGTTCTTC.

V gene TRBV27 combines with J gene TRBJ1-6; no clear D. This CDR3 region has 14 residues. V gave up 2 bases and J gave up 7 bases, with 9 bases separating them. Per the germline V gene, CDR1 is MNHEY and CDR2 is SMNVEV (reference sequence). CDR3 in amino acids: CASSLIRYNSPLHF. CDR3 nucleotides: TGTGCCAGCAGTTTAATAAGGTACAATTCACCCCTCCACTTT.

This chain links TRBV5-1 with TRBJ2-1; 7 bases are a match to TRBD1. The germline CDR1 and CDR2 sequences are SGHRS and YFSETQ. J lost 5 bases, V lost 4 bases, and 9 bases had no gene match. CDR3 length: 15 amino acids. The CDR3 DNA is TGCGCCAGCAGCAAGACAGGGCTGAGACACAATGAGCAGTTCTTC. Translation: CASSKTGLRHNEQFF. The full variable domain, completed using reference TRBV5-1 and TRBJ2-1, is KAGVTQTPRYLIKTRGQQVTLSCSPISGHRSVSWYQQTPGQGLQFLFEYFSETQRNKGNFPGRFSGRQFSNSRSEMNVSTLELGDSALYLCASSKTGLRHNEQFFGPGTRLTVL.

V gene TRBV2 combines with J gene TRBJ2-3; 7 nucleotides line up with TRBD1. V shed 2 bases and J 0 bases; nucleotides not matched to a gene: 8. The CDR3 has 17 amino acids. Germline V CDR1 and CDR2: SNHLY, FYNNEI. The CDR3 loop reads CASSENWTGPSTDTQYF. CDR3 in DNA: TGTGCCAGCAGTGAAAACTGGACAGGACCAAGCACAGATACGCAGTATTTT.

The rearrangement uses TRBV6-4 and TRBJ1-5, with D maybe TRBD1 (5 bases). The germline V and J ends were trimmed by 9 bases and 2 bases, with 17 bases remaining between them. The CDR3 is 15 residues long. Germline loops: CDR1 MRHNA, CDR2 SNTAGT. DNA for the CDR3: TGTGCCAGTGAGGAGAGGGGAACGGGCAATCAGCCCCAGCATTTT. Protein: CASEERGTGNQPQHF.

This clone was counted a few times. The chain links TRBV3-1 (or the pseudogene TRBV3-2) to TRBJ1-2; 8 bases align to TRBD1. V gave up 0 bases and J gave up 2 bases; unmatched junction bases: 2. Germline V CDR1 and CDR2: LGHDT, YNNKEL (reference sequence). This CDR3 is 15 amino acids long. The CDR3: CASSQDRTGNYGYTF. CDR3 DNA: TGTGCCAGCAGCCAAGATAGGACAGGGAACTATGGCTACACCTTC.

The chain carries TRBV5-4 and TRBJ1-2; D call uncertain. V lost 3 bases and J 0 bases, leaving 9 bases between the germline ends. There are 14 residues in the CDR3. Germline V lookup: CDR1 SGHNT, CDR2 YYREEE (reference sequence). CDR3 in DNA: TGTGCCAGCAGCTCCTTGAAGGCTAACTATGGCTACACCTTC. It is translated as CASSSLKANYGYTF.

V usage is TRBV28 and J usage is TRBJ1-2; D uncertain. The V gene's germline CDR1 is MDHEN and CDR2 SYDVKM. V dropped 2 bases and J dropped 3 bases, with 10 bases sitting between them. This CDR3 has 14 residues. CDR3 coding DNA: TGTGCCAGCAGTTTACTCGGCGGTTACTATGGCTACACCTTC. Its translation: CASSLLGGYYGYTF.